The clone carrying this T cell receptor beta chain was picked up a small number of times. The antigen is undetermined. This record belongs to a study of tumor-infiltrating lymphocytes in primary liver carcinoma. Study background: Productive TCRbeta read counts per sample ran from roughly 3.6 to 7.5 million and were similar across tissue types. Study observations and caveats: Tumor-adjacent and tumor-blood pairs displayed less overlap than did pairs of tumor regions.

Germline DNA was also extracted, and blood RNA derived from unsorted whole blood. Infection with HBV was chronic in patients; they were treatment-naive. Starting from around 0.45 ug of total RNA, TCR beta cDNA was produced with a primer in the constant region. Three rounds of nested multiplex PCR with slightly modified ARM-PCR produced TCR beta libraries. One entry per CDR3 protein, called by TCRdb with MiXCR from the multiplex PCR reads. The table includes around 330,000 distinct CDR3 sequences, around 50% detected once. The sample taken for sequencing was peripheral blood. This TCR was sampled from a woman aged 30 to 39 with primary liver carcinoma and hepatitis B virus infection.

The CDR3 here is CASSQGQGTRSPLHF. For the CDR3, the DNA is TGTGCCAGCAGTCAAGGACAGGGGACGAGGTCACCCCTCCACTTT. The chain employs TRBV28 and TRBJ1-6, with TRBD1 matching over 9 bases. Per germline, CDR1 MDHEN and CDR2 SYDVKM. With V trimmed by 5 bases and J by 10 bases, 9 bases remained unmatched. The CDR3 covers 15 residues.